A selection of T cell receptor beta chains follows, all from one sample in a study of T-cell reconstitution after alpha-beta-depleted transplantation in children. TCRdb processed the PCR reads anew with MiXCR; each CDR3 protein has one entry. Of about 1,000,000 distinct CDR3 sequences listed, roughly 31% are singletons. The source material was PBMCs, mostly from graft donor cells, sampled 360 days after TCRalphabeta/CD19-depleted stem cell transplant. All receptors derive from a boy in the first two years of life who had a stem cell transplant for SCID, so the T cells may come from the graft donor. CDR3s include the opening cysteine and the closing phenylalanine or tryptophan.

V gene: TRBV12-3/TRBV12-4
J gene: TRBJ1-5
CDR3 protein: CASRTGVSNQPQHF

V gene: TRBV14
J gene: TRBJ2-1
CDR3 protein: CASSLVPVFDSLNEQFF

V gene: TRBV18
J gene: TRBJ2-1
CDR3 protein: CASSPPLGQGAVGEQFF

V gene: TRBV15
J gene: TRBJ2-3
CDR3 protein: CATSRDRGNSRADTQYF

V gene: TRBV5-1
J gene: TRBJ1-6
CDR3 protein: CASRPGSGGESLHF

V gene: TRBV4-1
J gene: TRBJ2-3
CDR3 protein: CASSHLDRGFEDTQYF

V gene: TRBV18
J gene: TRBJ1-1
CDR3 protein: CASSPPRRVANTEAFF

V gene: TRBV20-1
J gene: TRBJ2-7
CDR3 protein: CSASALPWGPSVYEQYF

V gene: TRBV29-1
J gene: TRBJ2-2
CDR3 protein: CSTDGGRSTGELFF

V gene: TRBV6-2/TRBV6-3
J gene: TRBJ1-5
CDR3 protein: CASSHRGVGQPQHF

V gene: TRBV7-8
J gene: TRBJ2-1
CDR3 protein: CASSLPSGDEQFF

V gene: TRBV29-1
J gene: TRBJ2-1
CDR3 protein: CSVLQMNEQFF

V gene: TRBV29-1
J gene: TRBJ2-5
CDR3 protein: CSVTTWAGQETQYF

V gene: TRBV7-9
J gene: TRBJ2-7
CDR3 protein: CASSTAGTGSHEQYF

V gene: TRBV18
J gene: TRBJ2-6
CDR3 protein: CASSQQGEDVLTF

V gene: TRBV12-3/TRBV12-4
J gene: TRBJ2-7
CDR3 protein: CASSPPGQGAKQYF

V gene: TRBV29-1
J gene: TRBJ2-7
CDR3 protein: CSVEEPGSSYEQYF

V gene: TRBV9
J gene: TRBJ2-7
CDR3 protein: CASSPGGGASYEQYF

V gene: TRBV20-1
J gene: TRBJ2-1
CDR3 protein: CSAAGLSGARNEQFF

V gene: TRBV7-2
J gene: TRBJ1-1
CDR3 protein: CASSLLPGGGTEAFF